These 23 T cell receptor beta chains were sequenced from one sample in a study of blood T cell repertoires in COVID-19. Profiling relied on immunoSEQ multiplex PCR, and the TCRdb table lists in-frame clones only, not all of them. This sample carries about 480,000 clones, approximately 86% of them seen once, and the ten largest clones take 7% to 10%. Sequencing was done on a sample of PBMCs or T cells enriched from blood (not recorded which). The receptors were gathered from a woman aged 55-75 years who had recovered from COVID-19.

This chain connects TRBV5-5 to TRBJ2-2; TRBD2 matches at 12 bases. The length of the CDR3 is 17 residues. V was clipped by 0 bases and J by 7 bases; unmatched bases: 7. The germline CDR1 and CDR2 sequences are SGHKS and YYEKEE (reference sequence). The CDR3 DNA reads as TGTGCCAGCAGCTTGGGACTAGCGGGGGCTATGGTCGGGGAGCTGTTTTTT. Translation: CASSLGLAGAMVGELFF.

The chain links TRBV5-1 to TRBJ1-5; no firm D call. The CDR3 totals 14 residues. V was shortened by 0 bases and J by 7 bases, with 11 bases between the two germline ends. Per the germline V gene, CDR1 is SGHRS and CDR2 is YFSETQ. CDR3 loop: CASSLGWAQQPQHF. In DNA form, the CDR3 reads TGCGCCAGCAGCTTGGGCTGGGCTCAACAGCCCCAGCATTTT.

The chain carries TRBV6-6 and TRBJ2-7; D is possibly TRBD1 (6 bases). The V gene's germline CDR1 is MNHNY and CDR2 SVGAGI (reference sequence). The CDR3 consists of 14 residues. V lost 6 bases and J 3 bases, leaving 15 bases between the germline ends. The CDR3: CASRLLQGNYEQYF. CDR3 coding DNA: TGTGCCAGCAGGCTCCTCCAGGGGAACTACGAGCAGTACTTC.

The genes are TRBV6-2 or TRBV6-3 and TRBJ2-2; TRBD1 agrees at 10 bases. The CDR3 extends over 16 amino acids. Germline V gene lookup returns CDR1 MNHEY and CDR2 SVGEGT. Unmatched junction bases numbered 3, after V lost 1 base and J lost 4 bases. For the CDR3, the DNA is TGTGCCAGCAGTTACTTGGACAGGGGGAGCACCGGGGAGCTGTTTTTT. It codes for CASSYLDRGSTGELFF.

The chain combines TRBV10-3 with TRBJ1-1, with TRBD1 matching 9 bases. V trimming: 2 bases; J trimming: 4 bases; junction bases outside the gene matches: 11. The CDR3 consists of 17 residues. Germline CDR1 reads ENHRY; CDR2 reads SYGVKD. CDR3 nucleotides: TGTGCCATCAGTGAGCCGCAACAGGGGGCGAGGACCACTGAAGCTTTCTTT. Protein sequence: CAISEPQQGARTTEAFF.

The CDR3, as DNA: TGTGCCAGCAGGCAGAGCCGGGGGCGGGAGGGCTACACCTTC. Its protein is CASRQSRGREGYTF. The genes are TRBV2 and TRBJ1-2, with D perhaps matching TRBD1 (6 bases). V shed 6 bases and J shed 8 bases, with 19 bases lying between them. Germline lookup yields CDR1 SNHLY and CDR2 FYNNEI. The CDR3 loop spans 14 amino acids.

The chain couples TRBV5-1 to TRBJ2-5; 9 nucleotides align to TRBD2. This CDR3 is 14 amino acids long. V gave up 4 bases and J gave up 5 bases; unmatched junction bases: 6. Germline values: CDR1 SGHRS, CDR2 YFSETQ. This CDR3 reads CASSRTSDGETQYF. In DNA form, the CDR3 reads TGCGCCAGCAGCCGGACTAGCGATGGGGAGACCCAGTACTTC.

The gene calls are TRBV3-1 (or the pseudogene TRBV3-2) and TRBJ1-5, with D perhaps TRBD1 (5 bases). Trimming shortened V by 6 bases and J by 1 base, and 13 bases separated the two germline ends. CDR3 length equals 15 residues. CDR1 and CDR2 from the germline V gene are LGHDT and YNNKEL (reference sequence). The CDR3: CASSPFGGSNQPQHF. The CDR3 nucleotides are TGTGCCAGCAGTCCTTTTGGGGGGAGCAATCAGCCCCAGCATTTT.

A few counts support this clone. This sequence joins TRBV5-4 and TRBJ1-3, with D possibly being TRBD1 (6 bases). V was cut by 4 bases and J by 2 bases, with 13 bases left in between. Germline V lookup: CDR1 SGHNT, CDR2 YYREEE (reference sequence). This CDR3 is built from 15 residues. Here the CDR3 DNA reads TGTGCCAGCAGCCCCGGGACAAGCGCTGGAAACACCATATATTTT. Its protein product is CASSPGTSAGNTIYF.

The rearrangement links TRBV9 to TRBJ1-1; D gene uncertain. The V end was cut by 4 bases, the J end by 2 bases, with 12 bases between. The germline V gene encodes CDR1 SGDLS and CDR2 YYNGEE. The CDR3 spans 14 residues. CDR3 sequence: CASSPGGANTEAFF. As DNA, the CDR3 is TGTGCCAGCAGCCCGGGAGGCGCTAACACTGAAGCTTTCTTT.

The CDR3 DNA is TGTGCCTGGAGGGGGACAGGGGGCTCCTATAATTCACCCCTCCACTTT. It specifies CAWRGTGGSYNSPLHF. This chain links TRBV30 with TRBJ1-6; 11 nucleotides match TRBD1. The germline gives CDR1 GTSNPN, CDR2 SVGIG (reference sequence). V was pared by 3 bases and J by 0 bases, with 1 base of the junction left unmatched. This CDR3 spans 16 amino acids.

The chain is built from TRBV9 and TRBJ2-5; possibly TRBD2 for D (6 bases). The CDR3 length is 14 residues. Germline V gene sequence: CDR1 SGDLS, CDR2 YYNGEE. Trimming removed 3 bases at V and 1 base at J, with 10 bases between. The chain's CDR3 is CASSGRVFQETQYF. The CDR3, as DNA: TGTGCCAGCAGCGGGAGGGTCTTCCAAGAGACCCAGTACTTC.

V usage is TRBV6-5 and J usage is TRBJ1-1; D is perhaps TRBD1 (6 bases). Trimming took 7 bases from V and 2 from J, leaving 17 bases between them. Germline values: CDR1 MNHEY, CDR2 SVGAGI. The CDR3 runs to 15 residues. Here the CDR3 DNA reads TGTGCCAGCACCGAGAATGACAGGCACAACACTGAAGCTTTCTTT. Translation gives CASTENDRHNTEAFF.

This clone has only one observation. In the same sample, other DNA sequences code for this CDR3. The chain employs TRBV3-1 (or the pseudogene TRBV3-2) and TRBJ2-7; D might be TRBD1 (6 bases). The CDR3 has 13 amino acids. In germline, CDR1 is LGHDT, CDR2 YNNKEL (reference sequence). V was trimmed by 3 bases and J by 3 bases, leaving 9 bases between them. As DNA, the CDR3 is TGTGCCAGCAGCCAGGGCAGGGGCTACGAGCAGTACGTC. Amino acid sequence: CASSQGRGYEQYV.

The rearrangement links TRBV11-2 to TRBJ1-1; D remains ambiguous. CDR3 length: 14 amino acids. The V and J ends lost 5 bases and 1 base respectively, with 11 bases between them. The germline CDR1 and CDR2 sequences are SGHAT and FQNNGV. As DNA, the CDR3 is TGTGCCAGCAGCACGCGGGCCCCGAACACTGAAGCTTTCTTT. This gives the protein CASSTRAPNTEAFF.

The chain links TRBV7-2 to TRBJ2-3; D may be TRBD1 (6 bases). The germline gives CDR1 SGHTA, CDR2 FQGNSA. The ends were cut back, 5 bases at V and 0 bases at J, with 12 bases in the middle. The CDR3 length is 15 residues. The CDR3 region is CASSPQGLSTDTQYF. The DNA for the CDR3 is TGTGCCAGCAGCCCACAGGGATTGAGCACAGATACGCAGTATTTT.

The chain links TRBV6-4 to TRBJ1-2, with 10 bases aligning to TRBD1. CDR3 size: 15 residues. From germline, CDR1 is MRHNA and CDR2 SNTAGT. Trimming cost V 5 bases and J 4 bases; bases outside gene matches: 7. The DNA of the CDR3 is TGTGCCAGCAGTACCGGGACAGGGGTCACCTATGGCTACACCTTC. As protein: CASSTGTGVTYGYTF.

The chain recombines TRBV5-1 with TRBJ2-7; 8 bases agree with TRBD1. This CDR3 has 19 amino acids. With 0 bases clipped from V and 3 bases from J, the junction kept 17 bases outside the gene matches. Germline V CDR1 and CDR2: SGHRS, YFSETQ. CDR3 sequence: CASSLGGRRRDRTFYEQYF. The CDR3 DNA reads TGCGCCAGCAGCTTGGGGGGCCGGAGGAGGGACAGGACCTTCTACGAGCAGTACTTC.

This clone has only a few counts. The CDR3 spells CASSSPRRWSGGAADTQYF. The CDR3 nucleotides are TGTGCCAGCAGCTCACCCAGAAGGTGGAGCGGGGGGGCCGCAGATACGCAGTATTTT. The V call is TRBV7-9, the J call TRBJ2-3; 10 bases line up with TRBD2. With V trimmed by 4 bases and J by 4 bases, 17 bases remained unmatched. The CDR3 sequence is 19 residues long. Germline V gene data show CDR1 as SEHNR and CDR2 as FQNEAQ (reference sequence).

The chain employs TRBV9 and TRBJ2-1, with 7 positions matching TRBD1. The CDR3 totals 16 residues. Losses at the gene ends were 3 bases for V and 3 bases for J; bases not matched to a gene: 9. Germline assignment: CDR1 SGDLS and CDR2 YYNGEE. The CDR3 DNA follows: TGTGCCAGCAGCGAGGATAATCGGGACAGCTACAATGAGCAGTTCTTC. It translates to CASSEDNRDSYNEQFF. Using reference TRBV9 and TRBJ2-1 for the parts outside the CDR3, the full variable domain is DSGVTQTPKHLITATGQRVTLRCSPRSGDLSVYWYQQSLDQGLQFLIQYYNGEERAKGNILERFSAQQFPDLHSELNLSSLELGDSALYFCASSEDNRDSYNEQFFGPGTRLTVL.

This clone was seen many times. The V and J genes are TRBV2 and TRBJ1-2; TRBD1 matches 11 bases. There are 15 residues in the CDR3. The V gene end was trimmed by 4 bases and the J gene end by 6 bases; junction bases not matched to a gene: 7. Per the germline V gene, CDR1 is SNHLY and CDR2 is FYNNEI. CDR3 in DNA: TGTGCCAGCAGTGCTAGGACAGGGGGCGTTCATGGCTACACCTTC. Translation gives CASSARTGGVHGYTF.

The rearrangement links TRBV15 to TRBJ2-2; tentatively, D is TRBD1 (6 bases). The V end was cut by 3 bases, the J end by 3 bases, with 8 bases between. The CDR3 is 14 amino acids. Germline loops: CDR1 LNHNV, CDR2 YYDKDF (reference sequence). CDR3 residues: CATSRDRYTGELFF. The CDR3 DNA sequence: TGTGCCACCAGCAGGGACAGATACACCGGGGAGCTGTTTTTT.

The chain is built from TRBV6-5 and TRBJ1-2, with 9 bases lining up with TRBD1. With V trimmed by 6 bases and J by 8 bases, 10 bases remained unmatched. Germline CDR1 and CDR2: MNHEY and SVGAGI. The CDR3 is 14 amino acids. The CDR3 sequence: CASRRDRGVEGYTF. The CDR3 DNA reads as TGTGCCAGCAGAAGAGACAGGGGGGTTGAGGGCTACACCTTC.